One sample yielded the 30 T cell receptor beta chains listed below, sequenced in a study of blood T cell repertoires in COVID-19 (dated by TCRdb to 2020 to 2021). Library prep was done by the immunoSEQ multiplex PCR assay. The immuneACCESS repertoire file appears here via TCRdb, limited to in-frame rearrangements. These files lack a portion of the clones; in checked studies, under half of the deficit traces to unresolved V genes, and the cause of the others is not known. This sample gives approximately 150,000 clones in total; around 84% of them show up just once. The top ten constitute 1.1% of the sample. Sequenced input: peripheral blood. Receptor source: a man in his forties with acute or convalescent COVID-19.

This sequence joins TRBV2 and TRBJ1-5; possible D gene TRBD1, 5 bases. V lost 5 bases and J lost 7, with 12 bases in between. CDR3 length: 13 amino acids. Germline CDR1 is SNHLY and CDR2 is FYNNEI. CDR3 residues: CASSPGFRQPQHF. CDR3 DNA: TGTGCCAGCAGTCCAGGGTTCAGGCAGCCCCAGCATTTT.

The rearrangement uses TRBV7-9 and TRBJ2-7; TRBD1 agrees at 11 bases. CDR1 and CDR2 from the germline V gene are SEHNR and FQNEAQ (reference sequence). The CDR3 is made up of 14 amino acids. J was trimmed by 6 bases and V by 4 bases; bases with no gene match: 5. CDR3 region: CASSWGQGVSEQYF. In nucleotides, the CDR3 is TGTGCCAGCAGCTGGGGACAGGGGGTCTCCGAGCAGTACTTC.

The chain uses TRBV12-2 and TRBJ2-3; no DNA check was done on the table's D call, TRBD2. TRBV12-2 is a recognized pseudogene. This CDR3 has 16 amino acids. This CDR3 is CASRLVSSGGWDTQYF. Written as DNA, the CDR3 is TGTGCAAGTCGCTTAGTTTCTAGCGGGGGATGGGATACGCAGTATTTT.

The rearrangement joins TRBV5-1 to TRBJ1-2, with D possibly matching TRBD1 (5 bases). Trimming removed 4 bases from V and 3 bases from J, with 13 bases in between. Germline lookup yields CDR1 SGHRS and CDR2 YFSETQ. This CDR3 has 14 residues. CDR3 nucleotide sequence: TGCGCCAGCAGCCCTTGGGGGGGTGACTATGGCTACACCTTC. Amino acids: CASSPWGGDYGYTF.

The table lists this clone with a count of one. Other DNA sequences in this sample translate to the same CDR3. This sequence joins TRBV11-3 and TRBJ2-3; D not certain. Germline V lookup: CDR1 SGHNT, CDR2 YENEEA. The CDR3 covers 14 residues. With 3 bases removed from V and 0 bases from J, the gap between germline ends came to 7 bases. The CDR3 reads CASSLTTSTDTQYF. The DNA for the CDR3 is TGTGCCAGCAGCTTGACGACTAGCACAGATACGCAGTATTTT.

The genes are TRBV6-6 and TRBJ2-7; TRBD1 agrees at 9 bases. The CDR3 has 15 residues. Germline lookup yields CDR1 MNHNY and CDR2 SVGAGI (reference sequence). The ends lost 5 bases at V and 3 bases at J; junction bases unmatched: 8. The CDR3: CASSPRTGGLYEQYF. The CDR3 DNA sequence: TGTGCCAGCAGTCCCCGAACAGGGGGCCTCTACGAGCAGTACTTC.

This clone has only one observation. The CDR3 DNA reads TGCGCCAGCAGCCAGACAGGGGAACGCGAGCCCCAGCATTTT. Translation gives CASSQTGEREPQHF. The J gene is TRBJ1-5, the V gene TRBV4-3; 8 positions agree with TRBD1. CDR3 size: 14 residues. Germline V gene sequence: CDR1 LGHNA, CDR2 YSLEER. The V and J ends lost 3 bases and 8 bases, in that order; junction bases with no gene match: 6.

The V and J genes are TRBV9 and TRBJ1-1; no clear D gene. The CDR3 is 13 residues long. Germline values: CDR1 SGDLS, CDR2 YYNGEE. V lost 2 bases and J lost 0, with 5 bases in between. The CDR3 bases are TGTGCCAGCAGCGTCACACTGAACACTGAAGCTTTCTTT. Protein product: CASSVTLNTEAFF.

This clone was detected once. The chain carries TRBV6-5 and TRBJ2-2, with D maybe TRBD1 (5 bases). Germline-derived CDR1 and CDR2 are MNHEY and SVGAGI. V dropped 0 bases and J dropped 6 bases, with 14 bases sitting between them. There are 16 residues in the CDR3. CDR3 bases: TGTGCCAGCAGTTACTCGAAAGACAGTCTCTCCGGGGAGCTGTTTTTT. This gives the protein CASSYSKDSLSGELFF.

The chain carries TRBV14 and TRBJ2-3; D may be TRBD1 (5 bases). V gave up 1 base and J gave up 6 bases, with 11 bases separating them. Looked up from germline, CDR1 is SGHDN and CDR2 is FVKESK. The CDR3 totals 14 residues. This CDR3 is CASSQGGSWDTQYF. The CDR3 DNA is TGTGCCAGCAGCCAAGGGGGCAGTTGGGATACGCAGTATTTT.

This rearrangement joins TRBV14 to TRBJ1-4, with 7 bases aligning to TRBD1. Germline CDR1 and CDR2: SGHDN and FVKESK. CDR3 length: 21 amino acids. With 9 bases clipped from V and 14 bases from J, the junction kept 39 bases outside the gene matches. CDR3 region: CASRLTNYYTFNRIQGKGLFF. The CDR3 DNA reads TGTGCCAGTAGATTAACCAATTATTATACTTTTAACAGGATACAGGGGAAGGGCCTGTTTTTT.

This clone was found a few times. The gene calls are TRBV18 and TRBJ1-2; 8 bases are shared with TRBD1. Looked up from germline, CDR1 is KGHSH and CDR2 is LQKENI. After removal of 4 bases from V and 6 bases from J, the junction contained 7 bases not matched to a gene. The CDR3 runs to 14 residues. CDR3 in amino acids: CASSLLDRDNGYTF. Here the CDR3 DNA reads TGTGCCAGCTCACTCCTGGACAGGGACAATGGCTACACCTTC.

This chain joins TRBV27 and TRBJ1-1, with a possible D match to TRBD1 (6 bases). CDR3 length: 18 amino acids. V lost 5 bases, J lost 1 base, and 23 bases lay in between. Germline CDR1 and CDR2: MNHEY and SMNVEV (reference sequence). The CDR3 is CASSPRRGGPNRNTEAFF. CDR3 sequence (DNA): TGTGCCAGCAGTCCCCGCCGTGGGGGCCCTAATCGGAACACTGAAGCTTTCTTT.

V and J are TRBV2 and TRBJ1-1; D is possibly TRBD1 (5 bases). This CDR3 contains 16 residues. The germline gives CDR1 SNHLY, CDR2 FYNNEI. Trimming removed 1 base at V and 1 base at J, with 13 bases between. The CDR3 region is CASSEGQIGSNTEAFF. As DNA, the CDR3 is TGTGCCAGCAGTGAAGGACAGATTGGCTCGAACACTGAAGCTTTCTTT.

The chain carries TRBV29-1 and TRBJ2-5; 7 bases line up with TRBD2. CDR1 SQVTM and CDR2 ANQGSEA come from the germline V gene. The CDR3 is 13 residues long. With 6 bases clipped from V and 5 bases from J, the junction kept 9 bases outside the gene matches. The CDR3 is CSVAPSGEETQYF. The DNA for the CDR3 is TGCAGCGTCGCTCCCAGCGGGGAGGAGACCCAGTACTTC. Using reference TRBV29-1 and TRBJ2-5 for the parts outside the CDR3, the full variable domain is SAVISQKPSRDICQRGTSLTIQCQVDSQVTMMFWYRQQPGQSLTLIATANQGSEATYESGFVIDKFPISRPNLTFSTLTVSNMSPEDSSIYLCSVAPSGEETQYFGPGTRLLVL.

A single count supports this clone. The gene calls are TRBV6-8 and TRBJ1-4; D gene unclear. V gave up 4 bases and J gave up 8 bases, with 14 bases separating them. From germline, CDR1 is MNHGY and CDR2 SAAAGT. This CDR3 spans 14 amino acids. CDR3 sequence reads: CASSLDRAGEKLFF. Here the CDR3 DNA reads TGTGCCAGCAGTTTGGACCGGGCGGGGGAAAAACTGTTTTTT.

The chain carries TRBV28 and TRBJ1-4; a possible D gene is TRBD1 (5 bases). V shed 7 bases and J shed 1 base, with 10 bases lying between them. The V gene's germline CDR1 is MDHEN and CDR2 SYDVKM. The CDR3 loop spans 14 amino acids. The CDR3 DNA is TGTGCCAGCATCTGGGGGGGAACTAATGAAAAACTGTTTTTT. Translation: CASIWGGTNEKLFF.

This clone has just one count. The chain links TRBV11-3 to TRBJ2-2; D remains unclear. Germline CDR1 SGHNT, CDR2 YENEEA. V was pared by 6 bases and J by 4 bases, with 12 bases between. CDR3 length equals 14 residues. CDR3 sequence: CASRPRSGTGELFF. CDR3 in DNA: TGTGCCAGCAGACCGAGGTCGGGCACCGGGGAGCTGTTTTTT.

The chain recombines TRBV6-2 or TRBV6-3 with TRBJ1-1; D gene unclear. Trimming pared 3 bases from V and 7 bases from J, leaving 9 bases between. Germline CDR1 MNHEY, CDR2 SVGEGT. The CDR3 contains 12 residues. CDR3 residues: CASSYRRGEAFF. CDR3 nucleotides: TGTGCCAGCAGTTATCGACGGGGTGAAGCTTTCTTT.

This chain connects TRBV3-1 (or the pseudogene TRBV3-2) to TRBJ2-5, with 11 bases matching TRBD2. The V gene end was trimmed by 0 bases and the J gene end by 5 bases; junction bases not matched to a gene: 8. This CDR3 region has 17 residues. Germline assignment: CDR1 LGHDT and CDR2 YNNKEL (reference sequence). The CDR3 here is CASSQDTSGGPRETQYF. Written as DNA, the CDR3 is TGTGCCAGCAGCCAAGATACTAGCGGGGGCCCTCGGGAGACCCAGTACTTC.

A single count supports this clone. V is TRBV2 and J is TRBJ1-2; 8 bases agree with TRBD1. This CDR3 contains 14 residues. J was trimmed by 0 bases and V by 6 bases; bases with no gene match: 3. Germline CDR1 is SNHLY and CDR2 is FYNNEI. CDR3 bases: TGTGCCAGCAGCGGGGACAGGCCTAACTATGGCTACACCTTC. Its translation is CASSGDRPNYGYTF. Based on the CDR3 plus reference TRBV2 and TRBJ1-2, the full variable domain is EPEVTQTPSHQVTQMGQEVILRCVPISNHLYFYWYRQILGQKVEFLVSFYNNEISEKSEIFDDQFSVERPDGSNFTLKIRSTKLEDSAMYFCASSGDRPNYGYTFGSGTRLTVV.

The chain couples TRBV30 to TRBJ2-7; tentatively, D is TRBD2 (6 bases). Germline V gene lookup returns CDR1 GTSNPN and CDR2 SVGIG (reference sequence). With 3 bases removed from V and 3 bases from J, the gap between germline ends came to 12 bases. CDR3 length: 13 amino acids. CDR3 DNA: TGTGCCTGGAGAAAACCGGGACTCTACGAGCAGTACTTC. It translates to CAWRKPGLYEQYF.

This chain joins TRBV2 and TRBJ2-2; 9 nucleotides agree with TRBD1. The germline V gene encodes CDR1 SNHLY and CDR2 FYNNEI. The CDR3 runs to 15 residues. V dropped 3 bases and J dropped 4; count of bases not matched to a gene: 3. DNA for the CDR3: TGTGCCAGCAGTGAGTCGACAGGGGGCACCGGGGAGCTGTTTTTT. This translates into CASSESTGGTGELFF.

The CDR3 reads CASSPRDRGSEQYF. CDR3 bases: TGTGCCAGCAGCCCCCGGGACAGGGGCTCCGAGCAGTACTTC. This chain joins TRBV11-2 and TRBJ2-7; TRBD1 matches at 10 bases. This CDR3 spans 14 amino acids. Germline V CDR1 and CDR2: SGHAT, FQNNGV. V was clipped by 5 bases and J by 6 bases; unmatched bases: 7.

CDR3 protein: CASSAWDTSYNEQFF. CDR3 bases: TGTGCCAGCAGCGCCTGGGACACCTCCTACAATGAGCAGTTCTTC. The J gene is TRBJ2-1, the V gene TRBV5-6, with D perhaps TRBD1 (6 bases). Germline V gives CDR1 SGHDT, CDR2 YYEEEE. V dropped 4 bases and J dropped 0 bases, with 11 bases sitting between them. This CDR3 spans 15 amino acids.

DNA for the CDR3: TGTGCCAGCAGCAAGGGACAGATGAACACTGAAGCTTTCTTT. It is translated as CASSKGQMNTEAFF. V is TRBV21-1 and J is TRBJ1-1; the DNA was not compared with TRBD1, the D call given in the table. TRBV21-1 is a recognized pseudogene. CDR3 length: 14 amino acids.

CDR3 sequence: CASSVGPSGGLLEEQFF. The CDR3 DNA sequence: TGTGCCAGCAGCGTAGGTCCGTCGGGGGGGCTCCTCGAAGAGCAGTTCTTC. This chain links TRBV9 with TRBJ2-1, with 8 bases matching TRBD2. V shed 0 bases, J shed 10 bases, and the junction held 15 bases outside the gene matches. The CDR3 extends over 17 amino acids. Germline lookup yields CDR1 SGDLS and CDR2 YYNGEE.

The gene calls are TRBV7-9 and TRBJ1-1; no firm D call. The CDR3 has 13 amino acids. V was pared by 1 base and J by 7 bases, with 10 bases between. The germline CDR1 and CDR2 sequences are SEHNR and FQNEAQ (reference sequence). CDR3 DNA: TGTGCCAGCAGCTTAGACGGAGCCTTTGAAGCTTTCTTT. It encodes CASSLDGAFEAFF. Looking up the rest from reference TRBV7-9 and TRBJ1-1 gives the full variable domain: DTGVSQNPRHKITKRGQNVTFRCDPISEHNRLYWYRQTLGQGPEFLTYFQNEAQLEKSRLLSDRFSAERPKGSFSTLEIQRTEQGDSAMYLCASSLDGAFEAFFGQGTRLTVV.

The rearrangement links TRBV5-1 to TRBJ1-3; D remains unclear. Germline V CDR1 and CDR2: SGHRS, YFSETQ. V gave up 0 bases and J gave up 8 bases, with 6 bases separating them. The CDR3 contains 12 residues. The CDR3 region is CASSLGSDTIYF. CDR3 nucleotide sequence: TGCGCCAGCAGCTTGGGGTCAGACACCATATATTTT.

The CDR3 loop is CASTRDRGPLNTEAFF. The CDR3, as DNA: TGTGCCAGCACCCGGGACAGGGGGCCGTTGAACACTGAAGCTTTCTTT. The chain couples TRBV9 to TRBJ1-1, with TRBD1 identical over 12 bases. Looked up from germline, CDR1 is SGDLS and CDR2 is YYNGEE. The CDR3 contains 16 residues. V shed 6 bases and J 0 bases; nucleotides not matched to a gene: 6.